One sample yielded the 25 T cell receptor beta chains listed below, sequenced in a study of T cell responses to AZD1222 COVID-19 vaccine. The method was immunoSEQ multiplex PCR; TCRdb's version includes in-frame clones alone and lacks a portion of them. The sample consists of about 100,000 clones, 80% to 90% of them appearing once. This specimen consisted of peripheral blood, obtained on day 0 of AZD1222 vaccination. The receptors here all came from an adult in good health.

The V call is TRBV5-1, the J call TRBJ2-3; 9 nucleotides agree with TRBD2. This CDR3 has 15 residues. Germline trimming cut 2 bases from V and 2 bases from J; bases unmatched to any gene: 3. The germline V gene encodes CDR1 SGHRS and CDR2 YFSETQ. The CDR3 sequence is CASSFGLAITDTQYF. CDR3 nucleotides: TGCGCCAGCAGCTTCGGACTAGCGATCACAGATACGCAGTATTTT. Full variable domain (outside the CDR3, taken from reference TRBV5-1 and TRBJ2-3): KAGVTQTPRYLIKTRGQQVTLSCSPISGHRSVSWYQQTPGQGLQFLFEYFSETQRNKGNFPGRFSGRQFSNSRSEMNVSTLELGDSALYLCASSFGLAITDTQYFGPGTRLTVL.

The rearrangement uses TRBV6-2 or TRBV6-3 and TRBJ2-7, with a weak D call TRBD1 (6 bases). V lost 0 bases and J lost 3, with 18 bases in between. The CDR3 extends over 17 amino acids. The germline V gene encodes CDR1 MNHEY and CDR2 SVGEGT. This CDR3 reads CASSYSFRSPGDYEQYF. The CDR3 DNA follows: TGTGCCAGCAGTTACTCGTTCCGTTCCCCAGGGGACTACGAGCAGTACTTC.

The chain has TRBV6-5 and TRBJ2-5, with D possibly called TRBD1 or TRBD2 (5 bases each). Per the germline V gene, CDR1 is MNHEY and CDR2 is SVGAGI. The CDR3 is 14 amino acids. V lost 6 bases and J 1 base, leaving 12 bases between the germline ends. CDR3 residues: CASRDGGTQETQYF. As DNA, the CDR3 is TGTGCCAGCAGAGATGGGGGAACCCAAGAGACCCAGTACTTC.

V gene TRBV4-3 combines with J gene TRBJ1-5; perhaps TRBD1 as D (5 bases). Germline assignment: CDR1 LGHNA and CDR2 YSLEER. V was shortened by 0 bases and J by 0 bases, with 12 bases between the two germline ends. This CDR3 spans 17 amino acids. The CDR3 nucleotides are TGCGCCAGCAGCCAAGACGGGTTGGGGACTAGCAATCAGCCCCAGCATTTT. Its translation: CASSQDGLGTSNQPQHF.

Only one count was recorded for this clone. The chain uses TRBV15 and TRBJ2-1; 9 nucleotides agree with TRBD2. Germline V gives CDR1 LNHNV, CDR2 YYDKDF (reference sequence). Trimming cost V 0 bases and J 6 bases; bases outside gene matches: 6. The CDR3 has 16 amino acids. The CDR3 sequence is CATSRDPSGMLNEQFF. The CDR3 nucleotides read TGTGCCACCAGCAGAGATCCTAGCGGGATGCTCAATGAGCAGTTCTTC.

The genes are TRBV9 and TRBJ1-4; 10 bases agree with TRBD1. The CDR3 length is 16 residues. With V trimmed by 4 bases and J by 5 bases, 8 bases remained unmatched. CDR1 and CDR2 (germline): SGDLS, YYNGEE. The CDR3 loop reads CASSRDPGQGNEKLFF. The CDR3 nucleotides are TGTGCCAGCAGCCGTGACCCGGGACAGGGGAATGAAAAACTGTTTTTT.

This clone was picked up one time. The chain recombines TRBV10-3 with TRBJ1-4; D is perhaps TRBD1 (6 bases). The CDR3 runs 13 residues. Looked up from germline, CDR1 is ENHRY and CDR2 is SYGVKD. The CDR3 bases are TGTGCTTGTAGGGGGGAGGCTAATGAAAAACTGTTTTTT. This codes for CACRGEANEKLFF.

The chain has TRBV18 and TRBJ1-4, with D maybe TRBD1 (5 bases). CDR3 size: 13 residues. CDR1 is KGHSH and CDR2 is LQKENI in the germline V gene. The germline V and J ends were trimmed by 4 bases and 7 bases, with 10 bases remaining between them. The CDR3 sequence: CASSQGVAEKLFF. CDR3 nucleotides: TGTGCCAGCTCACAAGGGGTGGCTGAAAAACTGTTTTTT.

The chain employs TRBV4-3 and TRBJ2-5, with D possibly matching TRBD2 (7 bases). Germline V gene lookup returns CDR1 LGHNA and CDR2 YSLEER. This CDR3 has 18 amino acids. Trimming took 5 bases from V and 5 from J, leaving 27 bases between them. CDR3 sequence reads: CASSSTRAGGGAGETQYF. DNA of the CDR3: TGCGCCAGCAGCTCAACCCGGGCAGGAGGGGGAGCGGGGGAGACCCAGTACTTC.

The chain employs TRBV30 and TRBJ2-6; D tentatively reads TRBD1 or TRBD2 (5 bases each). The V gene lost 2 bases and the J gene lost 4 bases, with 12 bases spanning the gap. In germline, CDR1 is GTSNPN, CDR2 SVGIG (reference sequence). The CDR3 is made up of 15 amino acids. The CDR3 DNA is TGTGCCTGGAGTTTCGGGGCGTCCGGGGCCAACGTCCTGACTTTC. The encoded protein is CAWSFGASGANVLTF.

This chain uses TRBV6-2 or TRBV6-3 with TRBJ2-7; 7 positions match TRBD1. The CDR3 runs 18 residues. CDR1 is MNHEY, CDR2 SVGEGT, per germline. V lost 6 bases, J lost 3 bases, and 20 bases stayed unmatched. CDR3 coding DNA: TGTGCCAGCAGCGTTGACAGGGTTCGCTCTAAAGGCGGCTACGAGCAGTACTTC. It specifies CASSVDRVRSKGGYEQYF.

The rearrangement uses TRBV7-6 and TRBJ1-5, with D possibly being TRBD1 (5 bases). Trimming took 1 base from V and 6 from J, leaving 16 bases between them. The CDR3 has 16 residues. Germline V CDR1 and CDR2: SGHVS, FNYEAQ. The CDR3 spells CASSLGSGGKAQPQHF. CDR3 DNA: TGTGCCAGCAGCTTAGGGTCGGGGGGGAAGGCTCAGCCCCAGCATTTT.

The chain couples TRBV5-4 to TRBJ2-1; no firm D call. This CDR3 has 15 amino acids. V was pared by 0 bases and J by 3 bases, with 10 bases between. Germline V CDR1 and CDR2: SGHNT, YYREEE (reference sequence). CDR3 DNA: TGTGCCAGCAGCTTGGTTACTCAACTCTACAATGAGCAGTTCTTC. Its translation: CASSLVTQLYNEQFF.

The chain is built from TRBV4-3 and TRBJ2-4; 9 bases are a match to TRBD2. Germline V gives CDR1 LGHNA, CDR2 YSLEER. The V segment lost 0 bases and the J segment 1 base; nucleotides outside the gene matches: 10. The CDR3 is made up of 19 amino acids. CDR3 coding DNA: TGCGCCAGCAGCCAAGAGGGGAATAGCGGGGGCAAGGCCAAAAACATTCAGTACTTC. Its protein product is CASSQEGNSGGKAKNIQYF.

A word on this clone: The sample holds other DNA sequences that translate to the same CDR3. The chain uses TRBV20-1 and TRBJ2-7; D uncertain. The V and J ends lost 3 bases and 2 bases respectively, with 5 bases between them. The germline V gene has CDR1 DFQATT and CDR2 SNEGSKA (reference sequence). This CDR3 has 11 residues. The CDR3 DNA sequence: TGCAGTGCTAGGCCGACCTACGAGCAGTACTTC. It specifies CSARPTYEQYF.

The V call is TRBV27, the J call TRBJ2-7; 8 bases are a match to TRBD1. V shed 6 bases, J shed 0 bases, and the junction held 7 bases outside the gene matches. Germline values: CDR1 MNHEY, CDR2 SMNVEV (reference sequence). The CDR3 totals 15 residues. DNA of the CDR3: TGTGCCAGCAGCCCGTCGGGACAGGCCTCCTACGAGCAGTACTTC. This sequence encodes CASSPSGQASYEQYF.

This chain uses TRBV29-1 with TRBJ1-1; no firm D call. The V end was cut by 0 bases, the J end by 1 base, with 0 bases between. Germline V gene data show CDR1 as SQVTM and CDR2 as ANQGSEA. The CDR3 has 11 amino acids. The CDR3 region is CSVEENTEAFF. CDR3 DNA: TGCAGCGTTGAAGAGAACACTGAAGCTTTCTTT.

The chain uses TRBV7-3 and TRBJ1-2; 7 nucleotides match TRBD1. The CDR3 covers 13 residues. V lost 1 base, J lost 14 bases, and 10 bases stayed unmatched. Germline CDR1 is SGHTA and CDR2 is FQGTGA. CDR3 amino acids: CASSLRQGSEITF. Written as DNA, the CDR3 is TGTGCCAGCAGCTTAAGACAGGGAAGTGAAATAACCTTC.

The chain has TRBV7-8 and TRBJ2-3, with TRBD2 matching over 12 bases. Trimming at V came to 2 bases and at J to 3 bases, leaving 15 bases not matched to a gene. This CDR3 has 20 amino acids. The germline V gene encodes CDR1 SGHVS and CDR2 FQNEAQ. The CDR3 loop is CASSLRWSSGRATGTDTQYF. CDR3 nucleotide sequence: TGTGCCAGCAGCTTAAGGTGGTCTAGCGGGAGGGCCACGGGAACAGATACGCAGTATTTT.

The chain carries TRBV18 and TRBJ2-3; D gene ambiguous. Germline values: CDR1 KGHSH, CDR2 LQKENI. This CDR3 contains 14 residues. Trimming shortened V by 4 bases and J by 0 bases, and 8 bases separated the two germline ends. This CDR3 is CASSQGSSTDTQYF. The DNA for the CDR3 is TGTGCCAGCTCACAGGGTTCTAGCACAGATACGCAGTATTTT.

This rearrangement joins TRBV27 to TRBJ1-6, with 7 positions matching TRBD1. The trim removed 5 bases at V and 6 bases at J, leaving 10 bases unmatched. The CDR3 is 16 amino acids. The germline V gene has CDR1 MNHEY and CDR2 SMNVEV (reference sequence). The CDR3 sequence: CASSPDRVYGNSPLHF. The CDR3 DNA reads as TGTGCCAGCAGTCCCGACAGGGTTTATGGTAATTCACCCCTCCACTTT.

The chain links TRBV28 to TRBJ2-7; D perhaps matches TRBD1 (5 bases). Trimming took off 9 bases at V and 1 base at J, with 19 bases between the two ends. CDR3 length: 15 residues. Per germline, CDR1 MDHEN and CDR2 SYDVKM. The CDR3 loop is CASTKTAFTSYEQYF. CDR3 nucleotide sequence: TGTGCCAGTACTAAGACAGCCTTTACATCCTACGAGCAGTACTTC.

The chain combines TRBV7-7 with TRBJ2-5; D is unclear. Trimming removed 2 bases from V and 5 bases from J, with 6 bases in between. The CDR3 runs 12 residues. Germline CDR1 SSHAT, CDR2 FNYEAQ (reference sequence). DNA of the CDR3: TGTGCCAGCAGCTTACTAGGGGAGACCCAGTACTTC. Its protein is CASSLLGETQYF. The variable domain in full, completed from reference TRBV7-7 and TRBJ2-5, reads GAGVSQSPRYKVTKRGQDVTLRCDPISSHATLYWYQQALGQGPEFLTYFNYEAQPDKSGLPSDRFSAERPEGSISTLTIQRTEQRDSAMYRCASSLLGETQYFGPGTRLLVL.

The J gene is TRBJ2-2, the V gene TRBV6-5, with D uncertain. This CDR3 comprises 14 residues. Germline V gene sequence: CDR1 MNHEY, CDR2 SVGAGI. Trimming removed 11 bases at V and 0 bases at J, with 13 bases between. This chain's CDR3 is CAGRTGANTGELFF. CDR3 bases: TGTGCCGGTCGGACGGGTGCGAACACCGGGGAGCTGTTTTTT.

This chain joins TRBV7-8 and TRBJ2-1, with TRBD1 matching over 8 bases. J was trimmed by 4 bases and V by 5 bases; bases with no gene match: 7. This CDR3 has 15 residues. Germline CDR1 reads SGHVS; CDR2 reads FQNEAQ. CDR3 protein: CASSPTGAQYNEQFF. The CDR3 coding sequence is TGTGCCAGCAGCCCGACAGGGGCGCAATACAATGAGCAGTTCTTC.